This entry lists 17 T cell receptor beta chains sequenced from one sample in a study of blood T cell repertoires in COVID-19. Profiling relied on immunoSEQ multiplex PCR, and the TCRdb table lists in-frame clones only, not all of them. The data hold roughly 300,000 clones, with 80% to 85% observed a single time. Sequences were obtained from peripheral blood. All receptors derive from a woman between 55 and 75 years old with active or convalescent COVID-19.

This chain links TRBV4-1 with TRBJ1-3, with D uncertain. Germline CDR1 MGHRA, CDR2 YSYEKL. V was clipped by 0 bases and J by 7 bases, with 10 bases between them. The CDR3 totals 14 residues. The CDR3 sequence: CASSQELLHNTIYF. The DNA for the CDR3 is TGCGCCAGCAGCCAAGAACTGCTCCACAACACCATATATTTT.

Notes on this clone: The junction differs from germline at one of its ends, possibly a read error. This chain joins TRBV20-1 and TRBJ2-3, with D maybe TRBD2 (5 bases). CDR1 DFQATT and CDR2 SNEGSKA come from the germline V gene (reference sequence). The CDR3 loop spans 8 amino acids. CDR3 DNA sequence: TGCAGTGCGGGGAGTAAGAATTTT. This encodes CSAGSKNF.

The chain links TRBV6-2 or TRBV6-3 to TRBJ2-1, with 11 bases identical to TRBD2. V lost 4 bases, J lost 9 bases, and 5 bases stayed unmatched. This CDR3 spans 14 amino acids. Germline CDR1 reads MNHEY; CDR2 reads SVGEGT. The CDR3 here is CASSFSGGAREQFF. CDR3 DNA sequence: TGTGCCAGCAGTTTTAGCGGGGGGGCCCGTGAGCAGTTCTTC.

CDR3 amino acids: CATSRPFPLDSPLKNYGYTF. The CDR3 bases are TGTGCCACCAGCAGACCTTTCCCTTTGGACAGCCCATTAAAAAACTATGGCTACACCTTC. V and J are TRBV15 and TRBJ1-2; tentatively, D is TRBD1 (6 bases). CDR3 size: 20 residues. CDR1 is LNHNV, CDR2 YYDKDF, per germline (reference sequence). V shed 2 bases and J shed 2 bases, with 27 bases lying between them.

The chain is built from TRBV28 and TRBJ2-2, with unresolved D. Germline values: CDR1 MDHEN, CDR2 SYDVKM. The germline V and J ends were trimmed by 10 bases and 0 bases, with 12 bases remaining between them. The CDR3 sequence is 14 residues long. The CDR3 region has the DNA TGTGCCACCCTCACCAACACGAACACCGGGGAGCTGTTTTTT. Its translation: CATLTNTNTGELFF.

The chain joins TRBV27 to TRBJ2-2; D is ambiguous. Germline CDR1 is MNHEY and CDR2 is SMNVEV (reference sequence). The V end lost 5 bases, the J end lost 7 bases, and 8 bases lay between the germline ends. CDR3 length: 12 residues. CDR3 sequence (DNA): TGTGCCAGCAGTCCCCCGGGCGGGGAGCTGTTTTTT. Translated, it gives CASSPPGGELFF.

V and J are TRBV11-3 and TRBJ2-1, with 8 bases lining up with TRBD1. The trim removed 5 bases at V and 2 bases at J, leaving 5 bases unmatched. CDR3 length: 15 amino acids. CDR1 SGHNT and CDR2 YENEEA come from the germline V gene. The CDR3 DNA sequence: TGTGCCAGCAGCCCACGACAGGGGACCTACAATGAGCAGTTCTTC. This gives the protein CASSPRQGTYNEQFF. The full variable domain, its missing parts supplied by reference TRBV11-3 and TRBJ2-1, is EAGVVQSPRYKIIEKKQPVAFWCNPISGHNTLYWYLQNLGQGPELLIRYENEEAVDDSQLPKDRFSAERLKGVDSTLKIQPAELGDSAVYLCASSPRQGTYNEQFFGPGTRLTVL.

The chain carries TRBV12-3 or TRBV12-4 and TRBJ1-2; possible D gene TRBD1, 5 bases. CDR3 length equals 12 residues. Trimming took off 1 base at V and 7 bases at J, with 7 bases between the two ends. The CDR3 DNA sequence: TGTGCCAGCAGTTTAGGGGGCTCTGGCTACACCTTC. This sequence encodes CASSLGGSGYTF.

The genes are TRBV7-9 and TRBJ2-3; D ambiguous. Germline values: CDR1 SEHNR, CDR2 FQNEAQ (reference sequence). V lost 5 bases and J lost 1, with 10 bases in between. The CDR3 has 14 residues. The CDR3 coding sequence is TGTGCCAGCAGCACCCCGCAGGGCACAGATACGCAGTATTTT. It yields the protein CASSTPQGTDTQYF.

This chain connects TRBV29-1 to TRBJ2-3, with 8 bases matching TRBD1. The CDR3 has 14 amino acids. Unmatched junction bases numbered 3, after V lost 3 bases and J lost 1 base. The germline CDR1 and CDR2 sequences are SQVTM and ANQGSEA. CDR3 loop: CSVEPDRGTDTQYF. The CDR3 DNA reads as TGCAGCGTTGAGCCGGACAGGGGCACAGATACGCAGTATTTT.

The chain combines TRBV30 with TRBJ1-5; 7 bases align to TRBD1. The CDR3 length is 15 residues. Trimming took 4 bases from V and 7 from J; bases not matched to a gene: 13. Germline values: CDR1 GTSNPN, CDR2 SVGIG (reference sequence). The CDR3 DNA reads TGTGCCTGGAAAAACAGGGGTGAGCTCGGGCAGCCCCAGCATTTT. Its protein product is CAWKNRGELGQPQHF.

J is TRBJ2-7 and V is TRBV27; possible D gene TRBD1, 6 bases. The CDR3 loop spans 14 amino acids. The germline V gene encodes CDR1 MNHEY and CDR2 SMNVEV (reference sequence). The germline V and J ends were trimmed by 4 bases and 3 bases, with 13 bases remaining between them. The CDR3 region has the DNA TGTGCCAGCAGTTCTCCCGACAGGAGCTACGAGCAGTACTTC. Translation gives CASSSPDRSYEQYF.

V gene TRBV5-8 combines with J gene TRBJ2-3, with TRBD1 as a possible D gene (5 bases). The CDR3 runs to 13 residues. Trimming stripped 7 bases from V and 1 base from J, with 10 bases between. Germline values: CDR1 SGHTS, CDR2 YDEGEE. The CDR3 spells CASQGTGTDTQYF. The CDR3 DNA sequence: TGTGCCAGCCAGGGCACGGGCACAGATACGCAGTATTTT.

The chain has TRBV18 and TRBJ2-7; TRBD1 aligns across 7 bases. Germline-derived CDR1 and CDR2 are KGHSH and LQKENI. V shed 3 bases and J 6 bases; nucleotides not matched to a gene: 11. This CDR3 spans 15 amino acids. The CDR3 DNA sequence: TGTGCCAGCTCACCCACCCGACAGGGCTTCGCCGAGCAGTACTTC. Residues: CASSPTRQGFAEQYF.

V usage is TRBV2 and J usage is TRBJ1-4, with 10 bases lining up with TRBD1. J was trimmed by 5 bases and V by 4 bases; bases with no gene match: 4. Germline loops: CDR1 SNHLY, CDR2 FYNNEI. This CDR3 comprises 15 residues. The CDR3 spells CASSGTGGTNEKLFF. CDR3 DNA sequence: TGTGCCAGCAGTGGGACAGGGGGGACAAATGAAAAACTGTTTTTT.

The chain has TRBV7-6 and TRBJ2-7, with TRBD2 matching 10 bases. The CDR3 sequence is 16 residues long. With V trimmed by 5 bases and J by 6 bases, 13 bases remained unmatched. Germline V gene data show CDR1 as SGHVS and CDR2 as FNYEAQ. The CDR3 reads CASSRETGTSVPEQYF. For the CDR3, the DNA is TGTGCCAGCAGCCGAGAGACCGGGACTAGCGTCCCCGAGCAGTACTTC.

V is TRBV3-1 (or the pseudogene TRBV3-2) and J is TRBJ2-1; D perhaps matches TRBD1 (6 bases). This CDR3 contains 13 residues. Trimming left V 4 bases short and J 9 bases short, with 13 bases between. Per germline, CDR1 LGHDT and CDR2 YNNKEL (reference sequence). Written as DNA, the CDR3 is TGTGCCAGCAGCCTCTCAGGGGTGGGTGAGCAGTTCTTC. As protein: CASSLSGVGEQFF.